This T cell receptor (beta chain) was sequenced for a study of early T cells in non-severe SARS-CoV-2 infection. At the level of the study: Bulk RNA isolated from unsorted whole blood underwent sequencing; chains were not paired.

The CDR3 runs 15 residues. The germline gives CDR1 MNHEY, CDR2 SMNVEV (reference sequence). V gave up 3 bases and J gave up 2 bases, with 11 bases separating them. Study conclusions and caveats: Matching with VDJdb favored anti-spike CD8 responses (missing private and CD4 specificities).

This clonotype was recorded at least ten times. The antigen is undetermined. The protocol attached unique molecular identifiers to individual cDNA molecules. TCRdb re-called the 5' RACE reads with MiXCR, one entry per CDR3 protein. The table lists about 46,000 distinct CDR3 sequences, roughly a tenth of them singletons, with roughly 5.7% in the top ten. This clonotype was sampled from an adult who was a healthcare worker with PCR-confirmed SARS-CoV-2 infection or an uninfected control (not recorded which). The material sequenced was whole blood, taken at baseline. This chain connects TRBV27 to TRBJ1-5; D not resolved. The CDR3 sequence: CASSFAGYGNQPQHF. CDR3 nucleotide sequence: TGTGCCAGCAGTTTTGCGGGGTATGGCAATCAGCCCCAGCATTTT.